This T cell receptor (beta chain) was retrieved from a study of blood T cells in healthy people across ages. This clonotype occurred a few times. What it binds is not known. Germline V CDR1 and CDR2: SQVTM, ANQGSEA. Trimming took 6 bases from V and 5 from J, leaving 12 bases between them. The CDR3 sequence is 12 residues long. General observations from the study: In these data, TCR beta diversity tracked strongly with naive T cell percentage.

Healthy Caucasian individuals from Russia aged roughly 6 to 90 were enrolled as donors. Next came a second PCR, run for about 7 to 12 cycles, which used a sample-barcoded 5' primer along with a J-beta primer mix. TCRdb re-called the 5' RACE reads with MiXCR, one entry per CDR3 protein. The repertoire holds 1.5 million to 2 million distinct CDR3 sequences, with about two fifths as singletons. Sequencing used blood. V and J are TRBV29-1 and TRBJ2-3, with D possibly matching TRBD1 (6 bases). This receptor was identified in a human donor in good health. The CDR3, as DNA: TGCAGCGTAGGCCAGACAGGAGATACGCAGTATTTT. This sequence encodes CSVGQTGDTQYF.